The 5 T cell receptor beta chains reported below all come from one sample, sequenced in a study of T cell responses to AZD1222 COVID-19 vaccine. Profiled with immunoSEQ multiplex PCR; TCRdb holds only in-frame clones, not every one. This table has about 150,000 clones, 91% appearing once. This specimen was peripheral blood, taken 28 days after the second AZD1222 dose. These receptors came from an adult who received the AZD1222 COVID-19 vaccine.

The rearrangement links TRBV11-3 to TRBJ1-4; TRBD1 agrees at 7 bases. CDR1 SGHNT and CDR2 YENEEA come from the germline V gene. Trimming at V came to 3 bases and at J to 8 bases, leaving 9 bases not matched to a gene. The CDR3 consists of 15 residues. CDR3 in DNA: TGTGCCAGCAGCTTGTTAACAGGGGTGGGAGAAAAACTGTTTTTT. Protein sequence: CASSLLTGVGEKLFF.

The CDR3 bases are TGTGCCAGTAGTAGTAAAGCGGGGGGGACTATCTACGAGCAGTACTTC. Amino acids: CASSSKAGGTIYEQYF. The J gene is TRBJ2-7, the V gene TRBV19; TRBD2 matches at 10 bases. J was trimmed by 3 bases and V by 4 bases; bases with no gene match: 9. Germline V gene lookup returns CDR1 LNHDA and CDR2 SQIVND (reference sequence). The CDR3 is 16 residues long.

The chain combines TRBV18 with TRBJ1-3; unclear D gene. CDR3 length: 15 residues. Trimming stripped 3 bases from V and 0 bases from J, with 9 bases between. Looked up from germline, CDR1 is KGHSH and CDR2 is LQKENI. The CDR3 DNA follows: TGTGCCAGCTCACCCAAAGAGATCTCTGGAAACACCATATATTTT. Protein: CASSPKEISGNTIYF.

The chain employs TRBV4-2 and TRBJ1-4; 9 nucleotides align to TRBD1. The CDR3 length is 16 residues. V lost 3 bases, J lost 8 bases, and 10 bases stayed unmatched. Germline V CDR1 and CDR2: LGHNA, YNFKEQ. The CDR3 protein is CASSQVNRGRGEKLFF. The CDR3 nucleotides read TGTGCCAGCAGCCAGGTAAACAGGGGGCGTGGCGAAAAACTGTTTTTT.

As DNA, the CDR3 is TGTGCCACCAGTACCTCCGGGACAGGGGCAACATCTAGCACAGATACGCAGTATTTT. Translation: CATSTSGTGATSSTDTQYF. V gene TRBV24-1 combines with J gene TRBJ2-3; 10 positions agree with TRBD1. This CDR3 region has 19 residues. Germline CDR1 reads KGHDR; CDR2 reads SFDVKD. J lost 0 bases, V lost 6 bases, and 14 bases had no gene match.